This entry is about one T cell receptor beta chain. In the authors' methods: The assay estimated nucleated cells by amplifying reference gene primers. Here immunoSEQ multiplex PCR was the method, and the copy in TCRdb shows in-frame clones only, minus some. V and J calls and clone size are as listed in that table; D and trimming were resolved from the DNA. The sample lists 120,000 to 150,000 clones, 75% to 85% seen once, with approximately 13% in the top ten. The sample comes from a study of blood T cell repertoires in COVID-19. On the study more broadly: Acute-phase and convalescent COVID-19 samples originated in the United States, Italy and Spain. T cells, B-cell-depleted T cells, or PBMCs supplied cDNA or gDNA.

V lost 6 bases, J lost 3 bases, and 5 bases stayed unmatched. The CDR3 is 13 residues long. Germline V gene sequence: CDR1 MNHNY, CDR2 SVGAGI (reference sequence). Specimen: peripheral blood. The receptor was isolated from a man between 60 and 70 years old with active or convalescent COVID-19. This chain links TRBV6-6 with TRBJ2-7, with 7 bases aligning to TRBD1. This CDR3 reads CASSQGQLYEQYF. The DNA for the CDR3 is TGTGCCAGCAGCCAGGGACAGCTCTACGAGCAGTACTTC.